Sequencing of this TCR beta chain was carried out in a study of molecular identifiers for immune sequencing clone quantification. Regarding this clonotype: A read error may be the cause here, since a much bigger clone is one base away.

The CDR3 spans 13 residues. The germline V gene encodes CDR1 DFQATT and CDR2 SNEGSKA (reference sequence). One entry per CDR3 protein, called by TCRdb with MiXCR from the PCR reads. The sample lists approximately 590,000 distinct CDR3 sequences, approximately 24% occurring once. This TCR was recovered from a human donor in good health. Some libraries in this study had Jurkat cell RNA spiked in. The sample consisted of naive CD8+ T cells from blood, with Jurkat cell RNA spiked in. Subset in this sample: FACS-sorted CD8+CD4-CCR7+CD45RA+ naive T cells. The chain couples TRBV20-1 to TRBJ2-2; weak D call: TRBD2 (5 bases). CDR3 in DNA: TGCAGTGCTCTTTCGGACCTCACCGGGGAGCTGTGTTTT. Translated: CSALSDLTGELCF.